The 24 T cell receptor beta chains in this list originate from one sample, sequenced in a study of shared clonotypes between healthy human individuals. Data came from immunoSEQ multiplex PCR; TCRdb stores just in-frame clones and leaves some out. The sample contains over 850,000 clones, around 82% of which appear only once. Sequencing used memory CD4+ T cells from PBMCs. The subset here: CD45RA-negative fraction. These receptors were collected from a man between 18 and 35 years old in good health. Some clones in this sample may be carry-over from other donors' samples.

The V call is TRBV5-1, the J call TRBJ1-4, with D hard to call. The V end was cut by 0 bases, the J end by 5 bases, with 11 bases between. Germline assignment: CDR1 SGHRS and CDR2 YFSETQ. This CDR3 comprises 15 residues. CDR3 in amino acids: CASSLGLTQNEKLFF. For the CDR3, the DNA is TGCGCCAGCAGCTTGGGACTTACCCAAAATGAAAAACTGTTTTTT.

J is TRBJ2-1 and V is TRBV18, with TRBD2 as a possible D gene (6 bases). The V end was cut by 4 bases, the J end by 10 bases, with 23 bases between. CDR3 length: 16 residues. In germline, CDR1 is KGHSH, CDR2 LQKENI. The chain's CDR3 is CASSLSTRVGPGEQFF. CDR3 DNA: TGTGCCAGCTCACTCTCGACTAGAGTTGGGCCGGGGGAGCAGTTCTTC.

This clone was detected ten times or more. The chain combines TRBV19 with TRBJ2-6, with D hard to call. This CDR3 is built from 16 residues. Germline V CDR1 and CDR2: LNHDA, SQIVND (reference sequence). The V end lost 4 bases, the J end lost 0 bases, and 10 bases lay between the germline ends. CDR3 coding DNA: TGTGCCAGTAGTACCCCACAGTTCTCTGGGGCCAACGTCCTGACTTTC. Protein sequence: CASSTPQFSGANVLTF.

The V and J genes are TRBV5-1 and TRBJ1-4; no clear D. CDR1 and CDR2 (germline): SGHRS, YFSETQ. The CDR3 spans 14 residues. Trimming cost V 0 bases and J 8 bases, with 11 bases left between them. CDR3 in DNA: TGCGCCAGCAGCTTGGGTAGCACTTCAGAAAAACTGTTTTTT. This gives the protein CASSLGSTSEKLFF. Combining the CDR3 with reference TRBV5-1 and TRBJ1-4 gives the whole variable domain KAGVTQTPRYLIKTRGQQVTLSCSPISGHRSVSWYQQTPGQGLQFLFEYFSETQRNKGNFPGRFSGRQFSNSRSEMNVSTLELGDSALYLCASSLGSTSEKLFFGSGTQLSVL.

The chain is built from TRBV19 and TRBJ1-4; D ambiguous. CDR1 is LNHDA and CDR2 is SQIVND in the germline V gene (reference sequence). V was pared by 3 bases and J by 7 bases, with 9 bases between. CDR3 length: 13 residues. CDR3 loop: CASSIGLGEKLFF. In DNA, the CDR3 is TGTGCCAGTAGTATTGGCCTTGGTGAAAAACTGTTTTTT.

Written as DNA, the CDR3 is TGTGCCAGTGGAGGGGGTACTGAAGCTTTCTTT. Its protein is CASGGGTEAFF. This chain joins TRBV9 and TRBJ1-1, with a weak D call TRBD1 (6 bases). Germline assignment: CDR1 SGDLS and CDR2 YYNGEE. The CDR3 is 11 amino acids. Trimming left V 8 bases short and J 5 bases short, with 10 bases between.

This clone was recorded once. The CDR3 protein is CASSLGLGRIARAYEQYF. DNA of the CDR3: TGCGCCAGCAGCTTGGGCCTCGGTAGGATAGCGAGAGCCTACGAGCAGTACTTC. The chain has TRBV5-1 and TRBJ2-7; D might be TRBD2 (5 bases). Germline CDR1 reads SGHRS; CDR2 reads YFSETQ. This CDR3 spans 18 amino acids. Deletions cut 0 bases from V and 2 bases from J, with 21 bases between.

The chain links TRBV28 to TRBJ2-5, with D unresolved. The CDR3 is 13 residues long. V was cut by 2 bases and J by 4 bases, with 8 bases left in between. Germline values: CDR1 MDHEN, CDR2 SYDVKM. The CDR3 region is CASSLDGRETQYF. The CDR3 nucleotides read TGTGCCAGCAGTTTAGATGGTCGAGAGACCCAGTACTTC.

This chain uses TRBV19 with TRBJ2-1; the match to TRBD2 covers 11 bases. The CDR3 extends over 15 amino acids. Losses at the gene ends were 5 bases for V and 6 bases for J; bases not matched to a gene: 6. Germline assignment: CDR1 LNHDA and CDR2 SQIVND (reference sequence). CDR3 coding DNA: TGTGCCAGTAGTCCAACTAGCGGGAGTCCCAATGAGCAGTTCTTC. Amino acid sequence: CASSPTSGSPNEQFF. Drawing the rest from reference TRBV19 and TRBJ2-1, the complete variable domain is DGGITQSPKYLFRKEGQNVTLSCEQNLNHDAMYWYRQDPGQGLRLIYYSQIVNDFQKGDIAEGYSVSREKKESFPLTVTSAQKNPTAFYLCASSPTSGSPNEQFFGPGTRLTVL.

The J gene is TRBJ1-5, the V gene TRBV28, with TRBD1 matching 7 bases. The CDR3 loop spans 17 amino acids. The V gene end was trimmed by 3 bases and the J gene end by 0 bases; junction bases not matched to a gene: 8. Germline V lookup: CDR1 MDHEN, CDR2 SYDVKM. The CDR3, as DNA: TGTGCCAGCAGTTTGGGCAGGGGGACGAATAGCAATCAGCCCCAGCATTTT. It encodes CASSLGRGTNSNQPQHF.

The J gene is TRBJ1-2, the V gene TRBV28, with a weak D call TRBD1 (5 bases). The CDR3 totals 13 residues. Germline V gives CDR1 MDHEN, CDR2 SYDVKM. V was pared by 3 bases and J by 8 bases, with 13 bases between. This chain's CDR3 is CASSFPGRNGYTF. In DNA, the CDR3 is TGTGCCAGCAGTTTCCCGGGGCGGAACGGCTACACCTTC.

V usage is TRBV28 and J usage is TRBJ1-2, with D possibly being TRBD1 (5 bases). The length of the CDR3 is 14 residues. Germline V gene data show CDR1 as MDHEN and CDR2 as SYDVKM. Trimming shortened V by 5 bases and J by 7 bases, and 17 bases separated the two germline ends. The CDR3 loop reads CASSPGGGSLGYTF. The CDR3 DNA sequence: TGTGCCAGCAGTCCCGGGGGTGGCAGCCTTGGCTACACCTTC.

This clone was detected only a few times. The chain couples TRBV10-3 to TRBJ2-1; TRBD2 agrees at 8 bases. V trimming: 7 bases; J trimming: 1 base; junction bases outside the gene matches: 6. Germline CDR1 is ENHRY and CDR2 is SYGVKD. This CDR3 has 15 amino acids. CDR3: CAIMEGGRSYNEQFF. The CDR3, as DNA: TGTGCCATCATGGAAGGCGGGAGGTCCTACAATGAGCAGTTCTTC.

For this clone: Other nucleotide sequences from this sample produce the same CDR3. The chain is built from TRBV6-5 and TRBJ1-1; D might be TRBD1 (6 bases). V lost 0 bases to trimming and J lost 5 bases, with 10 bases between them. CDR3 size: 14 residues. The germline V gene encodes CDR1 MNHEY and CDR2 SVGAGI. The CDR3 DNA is TGTGCCAGCAGTTACTCCAGGGGAGATACTGAAGCTTTCTTT. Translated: CASSYSRGDTEAFF.

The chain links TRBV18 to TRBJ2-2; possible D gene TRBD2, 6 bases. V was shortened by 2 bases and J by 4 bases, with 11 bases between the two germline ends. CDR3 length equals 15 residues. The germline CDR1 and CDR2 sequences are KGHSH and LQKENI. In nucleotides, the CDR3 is TGTGCCAGCTCACCAGGGGGAGGACTCACCGGGGAGCTGTTTTTT. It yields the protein CASSPGGGLTGELFF.

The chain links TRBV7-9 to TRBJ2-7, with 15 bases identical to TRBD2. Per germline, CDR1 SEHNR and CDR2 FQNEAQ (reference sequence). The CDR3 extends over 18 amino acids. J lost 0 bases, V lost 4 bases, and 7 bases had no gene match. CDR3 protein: CASSSGLAGGPLSYEQYF. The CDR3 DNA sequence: TGTGCCAGCAGCTCGGGACTAGCGGGAGGCCCTCTCTCCTACGAGCAGTACTTC.

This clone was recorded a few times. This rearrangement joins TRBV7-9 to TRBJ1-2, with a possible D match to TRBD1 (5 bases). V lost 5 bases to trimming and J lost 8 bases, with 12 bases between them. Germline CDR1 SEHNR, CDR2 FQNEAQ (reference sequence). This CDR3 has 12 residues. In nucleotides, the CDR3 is TGTGCCAGCAGCACCGAGGGGTTAGGCTACACCTTC. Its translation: CASSTEGLGYTF.

CDR3 protein: CASSLDYREADTQYF. For the CDR3, the DNA is TGTGCCAGCAGCTTAGACTATCGAGAAGCAGATACGCAGTATTTT. The chain employs TRBV11-3 and TRBJ2-3; the D is unclear. This CDR3 region has 15 residues. V was shortened by 0 bases and J by 4 bases, with 11 bases between the two germline ends. Germline assignment: CDR1 SGHNT and CDR2 YENEEA.

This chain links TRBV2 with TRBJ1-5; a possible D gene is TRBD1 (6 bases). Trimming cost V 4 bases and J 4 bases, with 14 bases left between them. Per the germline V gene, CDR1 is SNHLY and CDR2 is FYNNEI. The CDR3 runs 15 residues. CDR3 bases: TGTGCCAGCAGTGGCATCAACAGGGCAAATCAGCCCCAGCATTTT. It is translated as CASSGINRANQPQHF.

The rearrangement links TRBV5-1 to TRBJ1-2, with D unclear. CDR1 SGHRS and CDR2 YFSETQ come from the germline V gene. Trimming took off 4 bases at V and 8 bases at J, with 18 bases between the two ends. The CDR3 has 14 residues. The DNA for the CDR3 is TGCGCCAGCAGCCCCGCCGAGGGATTTGGGGGCTACACCTTC. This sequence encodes CASSPAEGFGGYTF.

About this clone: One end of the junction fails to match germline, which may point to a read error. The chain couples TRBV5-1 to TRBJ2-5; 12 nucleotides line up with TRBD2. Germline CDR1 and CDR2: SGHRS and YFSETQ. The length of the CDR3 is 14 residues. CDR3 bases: TGCGCCAGCAGCTTGGGCCCCGGACTAGCGGGAAGGGACTTC. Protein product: CASSLGPGLAGRDF.

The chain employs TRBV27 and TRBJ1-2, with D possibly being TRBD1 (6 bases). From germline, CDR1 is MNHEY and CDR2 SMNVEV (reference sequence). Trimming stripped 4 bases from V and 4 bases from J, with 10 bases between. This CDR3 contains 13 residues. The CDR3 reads CASSYRDGYGYTF. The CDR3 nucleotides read TGTGCCAGCAGTTACAGGGACGGCTATGGCTACACCTTC.

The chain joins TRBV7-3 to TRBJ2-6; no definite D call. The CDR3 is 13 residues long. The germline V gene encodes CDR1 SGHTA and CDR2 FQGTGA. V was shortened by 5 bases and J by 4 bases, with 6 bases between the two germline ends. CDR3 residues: CASSTRGANVLTF. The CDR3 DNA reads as TGTGCCAGCAGCACTCGAGGGGCCAACGTCCTGACTTTC.

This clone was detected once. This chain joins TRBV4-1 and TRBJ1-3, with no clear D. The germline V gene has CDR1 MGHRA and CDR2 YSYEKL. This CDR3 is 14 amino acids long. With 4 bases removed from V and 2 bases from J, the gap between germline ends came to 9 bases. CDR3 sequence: CASSPTLTGNTIYF. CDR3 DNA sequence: TGCGCCAGCAGCCCAACGCTCACTGGAAACACCATATATTTT.